This TCR beta chain was captured by sequencing in a study of T cell repertoires in cytomegalovirus infection. The wider study: Shared public TCR beta signatures pointed to both CMV infection and a matching HLA type. Overall study findings and caveats: Totalled public TCR beta family frequency picked out people who carried CMV plus the relevant HLA.

Using its own MiXCR run on the reads, TCRdb lists one record per CDR3 protein. The table records tens of thousands of distinct CDR3 sequences, about 4% of them present only once. In germline, CDR1 is SGHTA, CDR2 FQGNSA. Deletions cut 1 base from V and 5 bases from J, with 20 bases between. This CDR3 region has 17 residues. This clonotype was seen repeatedly, ten times or more. Its antigen is currently unknown. This TCR derives from a human donor in good health (CMV status not recorded). Some clones in this sample may be carry-over from other donors' samples. The genes are TRBV7-2 and TRBJ2-5, with D possibly being TRBD1 (6 bases). What was sequenced was PBMCs. The CDR3 sequence: CASSLGRAGRGVETQYF. Written as DNA, the CDR3 is TGTGCCAGCAGCTTAGGGCGGGCTGGCAGGGGAGTCGAGACCCAGTACTTC.